Here is one TCR beta chain with its context. Its target is unknown. Primers for the PCR totalled 60 Vbeta and 13 Jbeta. Using immunoSEQ multiplex PCR, the repertoire was profiled, and TCRdb retains in-frame clones only, with some absent. Of roughly 100,000 clones detected, approximately 82% appear once; the ten largest clones hold about 7.5%. Donors consisted of healthy bone marrow donors. This record comes from a study of cytomegalovirus exposure and HLA in healthy donors. Study-wide points: Some V segments, including TRBV6-2 and TRBV6-3, were excluded as indistinguishable. It was reported that TCR beta sequences correctly inferred the HLA-A and HLA-B alleles for most subjects. A list of 150 to 200 TCR beta chains associated with cytomegalovirus was given.

CDR3 length: 15 amino acids. Germline V gives CDR1 KGHSY, CDR2 FQNENV. V was cut by 4 bases and J by 5 bases, with 17 bases left in between. The specimen sequenced was PBMCs. This chain joins TRBV16 and TRBJ2-5; tentative D call: TRBD1 (6 bases). The receptor comes from a man in his forties in good health and CMV-seropositive. The CDR3 sequence is CASSPPGRGIETQYF. CDR3 nucleotide sequence: TGTGCCAGCAGCCCGCCCGGAAGGGGGATTGAGACCCAGTACTTC.